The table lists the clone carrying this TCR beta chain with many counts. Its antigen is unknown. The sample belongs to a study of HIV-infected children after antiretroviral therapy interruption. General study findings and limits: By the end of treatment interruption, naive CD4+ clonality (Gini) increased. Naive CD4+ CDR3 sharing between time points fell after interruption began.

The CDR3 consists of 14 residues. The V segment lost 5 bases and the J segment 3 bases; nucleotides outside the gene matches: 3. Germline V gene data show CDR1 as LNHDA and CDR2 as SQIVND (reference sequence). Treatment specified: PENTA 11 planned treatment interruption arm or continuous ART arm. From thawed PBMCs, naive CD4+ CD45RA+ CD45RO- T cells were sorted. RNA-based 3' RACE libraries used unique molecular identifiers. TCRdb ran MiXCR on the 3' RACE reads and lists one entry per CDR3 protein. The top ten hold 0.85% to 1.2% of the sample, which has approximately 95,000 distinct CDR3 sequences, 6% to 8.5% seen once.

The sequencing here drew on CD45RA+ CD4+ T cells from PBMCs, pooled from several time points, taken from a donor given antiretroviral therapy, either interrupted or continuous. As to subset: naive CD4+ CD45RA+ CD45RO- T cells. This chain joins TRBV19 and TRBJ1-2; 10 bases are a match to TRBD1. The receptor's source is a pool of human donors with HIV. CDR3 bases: TGTGCCAGTAGTCCAGGGACAGGGGACTATGGCTACACCTTC. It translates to CASSPGTGDYGYTF.